This TCR beta chain emerged from a study of a mutant IDH1 vaccine in newly diagnosed glioma (dated by TCRdb to 2020 to 2022). For context, the study as a whole: Vaccination began 4-6 weeks after radiotherapy alone, or alongside temozolomide cycles in the chemotherapy-containing groups. The week-35 safety follow-up was designated visit V12, and the week-47 end of study was designated visit V13. Six visits were used for peripheral blood collection: V03 (baseline), V05, V07, V10, V12 and V13. Of the approximately 30 treated patients, about 62% were male and around 38% were female, and a mean age of roughly 41 years was recorded. Longitudinal TCRB deep sequencing was done for some 26 treated patients, wherever samples were available for exploratory analyses. Prior to enrollment, standard therapy consisting of radiotherapy alone, temozolomide alone, or radiochemotherapy with temozolomide had been administered to patients, with the combination being received by most patients.

Explained via the paper, the time point label denotes: week 47, end of study. A 20-mer mutant IDH1 peptide at 300 micrograms in Montanide made up each vaccine dose, which was injected subcutaneously together with topical imiquimod. Eight vaccinations were administered to patients in weeks 1, 3, 5, 7, 11, 15, 19 and 23, corresponding to visits V03 through V10. The donors had newly diagnosed IDH1-mutant astrocytomas of WHO grade 3 or 4 that showed loss of nuclear ATRX. The samples were drawn from NOA16, a multicentre, single-arm, open-label phase I trial in Germany that tested a mutant IDH1 peptide vaccine in humans for the first time. Genomic DNA for TCRB sequencing was isolated from EDTA blood with the DNeasy Blood and Tissue Kit. Comment on this clone: Its antigen is not yet known. No per-base quality is available; no much larger clone lies one base away.

Summary of the overall study and its limitations: Across multiple MHC alleles, vaccine-induced immune responses were seen in around 93% of patients. It was noted by the authors that analyses of patient blood samples could not be reproduced owing to sample limitations. Availability determined which PBMC samples were chosen for TCRB deep sequencing. Pseudoprogression seemed to be unrelated to changes in the top peripheral T cell clonotypes found by TCRB sequencing.

The method was the immunoSEQ multiplex PCR assay. The hsTCRB Kit was used according to the manufacturer's protocol to amplify rearranged TCR beta chain sequences. TCRB libraries were sequenced on an Illumina MiSeq. Processing in the source paper ran as follows. Demultiplexing, trimming and gene mapping were performed with the kit vendor's proprietary platform. TCRdb provides this immuneACCESS table in a form limited to in-frame rearrangements. Some clones are lacking; in checked studies, under half of them reflect an unresolved V gene, and why the rest are absent is not known. D and trimming come from the DNA, and the V and J calls and clone size come from that table. Here the sample has 50,000 to 70,000 clones; under 85% occur a single time. The leading ten clones occupy around 3.5% of the sample. Counted from cysteine to phenylalanine, this CDR3 has 19 amino acids. The kept DNA is CDR3 alone, 57 bases in frame from the first base. Reading the germline V gene gives CDR1 SNHLY and CDR2 FYNNEI. For this chain, trimming is 8 bases at the V end and 2 bases at the J end, and the number of junction bases without a gene match is 21.

Specimen: PBMCs, collected from a glioma patient whose treatment included an IDH1 peptide vaccine. The receptor was derived from a woman in her 50s with glioma. The chain uses TRBV2 and TRBJ2-5; TRBD2 aligns with 9 central bases. The DNA sequence is as follows: TGTGCCAGCGTTAGGGCGGGGGGGGACGTAGGGGCGAGTCAAGAGACCCAGTACTTC. Its translation is CASVRAGGDVGASQETQYF.